The 13 T cell receptor beta chains below all came from one sample that was sequenced in a study of Ad26.COV2.S vaccination and SARS-CoV-2 variants (dated by TCRdb to 2020 to 2023). The sample's treatment or condition label, decoded: over 15 received Ad26.COV2.S at low or high dose, single or two shots; roughly five received placebo; per-sample allocation not given. For vaccine and placebo recipients, the sequenced repertoires came from samples collected on day 63 after the first injection. The library was obtained by the immunoSEQ multiplex PCR assay. Not all clones reach the TCRdb copy of this immuneACCESS table, which keeps in-frame sequences only. Checked studies attribute under half of the gap to unresolved V genes and leave the rest unexplained. A total of around 500,000 clones appear in this sample, nearly 90% of them only once. The ten largest clones represent under 2% of the sample. The starting material was peripheral blood, obtained in a trial of Ad26.COV2.S vaccine versus placebo. These receptors were obtained from a person aged 18 to 65 who received the Ad26.COV2.S COVID-19 vaccine or a placebo.

V gene TRBV7-2 combines with J gene TRBJ1-3, with unresolved D. V was cut by 6 bases and J by 0 bases, with 15 bases left in between. CDR1 and CDR2 from the germline V gene are SGHTA and FQGNSA. CDR3 size: 16 residues. CDR3: CASSRDGSISGNTIYF. CDR3 in DNA: TGTGCCAGCAGTCGAGACGGATCCATCTCTGGAAACACCATATATTTT. Looking up the rest from reference TRBV7-2 and TRBJ1-3 gives the full variable domain: GAGVSQSPSNKVTEKGKDVELRCDPISGHTALYWYRQSLGQGLEFLIYFQGNSAPDKSGLPSDRFSAERTGGSVSTLTIQRTQQEDSAVYLCASSRDGSISGNTIYFGEGSWLTVV.

The chain links TRBV2 to TRBJ2-5; D possibly corresponds to TRBD1 (5 bases). Germline assignment: CDR1 SNHLY and CDR2 FYNNEI. This CDR3 contains 15 residues. The ends were cut back, 4 bases at V and 1 base at J, with 13 bases in the middle. In DNA, the CDR3 is TGTGCCAGCAGTGTGGACACTCCGAGCCAAGAGACCCAGTACTTC. Encoded protein: CASSVDTPSQETQYF.

This clone qualifies as medium-sized. The chain employs TRBV6-5 and TRBJ2-7, with 8 bases lining up with TRBD1. Germline trimming cut 2 bases from V and 3 bases from J; bases unmatched to any gene: 3. Germline V gives CDR1 MNHEY, CDR2 SVGAGI. The CDR3 is 14 residues long. CDR3 in amino acids: CASSYATGGYEQYF. The CDR3, as DNA: TGTGCCAGCAGTTACGCTACAGGGGGCTACGAGCAGTACTTC.

The chain is built from TRBV13 and TRBJ1-1, with D unclear. This CDR3 has 12 residues. V lost 1 base and J 7 bases, leaving 7 bases between the germline ends. Germline V lookup: CDR1 PRHDT, CDR2 FYEKMQ (reference sequence). The CDR3 DNA follows: TGTGCCAGCAGCTTAGATCGGGGTGAAGCTTTCTTT. Encoded protein: CASSLDRGEAFF.

The chain links TRBV28 to TRBJ2-7; perhaps TRBD1 as D (6 bases). The V gene lost 5 bases and the J gene lost 3 bases, with 11 bases spanning the gap. This CDR3 has 13 residues. Germline V gives CDR1 MDHEN, CDR2 SYDVKM. Written as DNA, the CDR3 is TGTGCCAGCAGTCCCGACAGGTTCTACGAGCAGTACTTC. Its protein product is CASSPDRFYEQYF.

Remarks on this clone: Additional DNA sequences in this sample encode the identical CDR3. The chain employs TRBV5-1 and TRBJ2-2; D gene ambiguous. The CDR3 extends over 15 amino acids. V was trimmed by 0 bases and J by 0 bases, leaving 6 bases between them. The germline CDR1 and CDR2 sequences are SGHRS and YFSETQ. CDR3 sequence reads: CASSLALANTGELFF. CDR3 nucleotide sequence: TGCGCCAGCAGCTTGGCACTTGCGAACACCGGGGAGCTGTTTTTT. The full variable domain, rest sourced from reference TRBV5-1 and TRBJ2-2, is KAGVTQTPRYLIKTRGQQVTLSCSPISGHRSVSWYQQTPGQGLQFLFEYFSETQRNKGNFPGRFSGRQFSNSRSEMNVSTLELGDSALYLCASSLALANTGELFFGEGSRLTVL.

The chain combines TRBV21-1 with TRBJ1-2. TRBV21-1 is given as a pseudogene. The length of the CDR3 is 16 residues. DNA for the CDR3: TGTGCCAGCAGCAATGGCGTTGTCGAGGGGAACTATGGCTACACCTTC. Residues: CASSNGVVEGNYGYTF.

The V and J genes are TRBV7-9 and TRBJ1-2; D is possibly TRBD1 (6 bases). CDR1 and CDR2 from the germline V gene are SEHNR and FQNEAQ (reference sequence). Trimming took off 4 bases at V and 4 bases at J, with 13 bases between the two ends. The CDR3 is 14 residues long. CDR3 nucleotides: TGTGCCAGCAGCTGGGACATATACTCCTATGGCTACACCTTC. Translated: CASSWDIYSYGYTF.

The V call is TRBV28, the J call TRBJ2-3; 15 nucleotides match TRBD2. This CDR3 has 15 residues. Trimming took 10 bases from V and 9 from J; bases not matched to a gene: 11. Germline assignment: CDR1 MDHEN and CDR2 SYDVKM. CDR3 loop: CAIEKGTSGRTTQYF. CDR3 in DNA: TGTGCCATCGAAAAAGGGACTAGCGGGAGGACCACGCAGTATTTT. The variable domain in full, completed from reference TRBV28 and TRBJ2-3, reads DVKVTQSSRYLVKRTGEKVFLECVQDMDHENMFWYRQDPGLGLRLIYFSYDVKMKEKGDIPEGYSVSREKKERFSLILESASTNQTSMYLCAIEKGTSGRTTQYFGPGTRLTVL.

The chain recombines TRBV6-6 with TRBJ2-7; D might be TRBD2 (6 bases). Germline loops: CDR1 MNHNY, CDR2 SVGAGI (reference sequence). Trimming took off 5 bases at V and 3 bases at J, with 17 bases between the two ends. The CDR3 contains 15 residues. Here the CDR3 DNA reads TGTGCCAGCAGTCAAGTCCGGCGGGAACGCTACGAGCAGTACTTC. This gives the protein CASSQVRRERYEQYF.

V gene TRBV5-1 combines with J gene TRBJ2-6; 9 bases are a match to TRBD2. Per germline, CDR1 SGHRS and CDR2 YFSETQ. The trim removed 4 bases at V and 3 bases at J, leaving 11 bases unmatched. This CDR3 has 18 amino acids. This chain's CDR3 is CASSPEGGRAHGANVLTF. For the CDR3, the DNA is TGCGCCAGCAGCCCGGAGGGCGGGAGGGCCCATGGGGCCAACGTCCTGACTTTC. Together with reference TRBV5-1 and TRBJ2-6, the CDR3 gives the full variable domain: KAGVTQTPRYLIKTRGQQVTLSCSPISGHRSVSWYQQTPGQGLQFLFEYFSETQRNKGNFPGRFSGRQFSNSRSEMNVSTLELGDSALYLCASSPEGGRAHGANVLTFGAGSRLTVL.

CDR3 DNA sequence: TGTGCCAGCAGTTACGCAGGGGGCGTGGTCACCGGGGAGCTGTTTTTT. It yields the protein CASSYAGGVVTGELFF. This chain connects TRBV6-2 or TRBV6-3 to TRBJ2-2; 8 nucleotides align to TRBD1. Germline V gene data show CDR1 as MNHEY and CDR2 as SVGEGT. Unmatched junction bases numbered 6, after V lost 2 bases and J lost 4 bases. This CDR3 region has 16 residues.

This rearrangement joins TRBV27 to TRBJ1-4, with D unresolved. Trimming removed 2 bases at V and 0 bases at J, with 7 bases between. CDR3 size: 15 residues. Looked up from germline, CDR1 is MNHEY and CDR2 is SMNVEV (reference sequence). CDR3 amino acids: CASSLRPSTNEKLFF. The CDR3 bases are TGTGCCAGCAGTTTAAGGCCCTCAACTAATGAAAAACTGTTTTTT.